These 15 T cell receptor beta chains originate from one sample sequenced in a study of T cells in Graves' hyperthyroidism and ophthalmopathy. Researchers took RNA transcripts and amplified the TCR beta CDR3 regions from them. The study used the HTBI primer set for a first-round RT-PCR of the TCR CDR3. Using its own MiXCR run on the multiplex PCR reads, TCRdb lists one record per CDR3 protein. The data hold some 420,000 distinct CDR3 sequences, with roughly 15% observed a single time. Sequencing was done on a sample of blood. These receptors all stem from a young woman with Graves' hyperthyroidism.

This rearrangement joins TRBV6-1 to TRBJ2-7, with 9 bases lining up with TRBD1. Trimming at V came to 4 bases and at J to 2 bases, leaving 3 bases not matched to a gene. This CDR3 is built from 14 residues. Germline-derived CDR1 and CDR2 are MNHNS and SASEGT. DNA of the CDR3: TGTGCCAGCAGTGGGTGGGACAGGGCCTACGAGCAGTACTTC. As protein: CASSGWDRAYEQYF.

A few counts support this clonotype. The V gene is TRBV12-5, the J gene TRBJ1-6; 7 bases align to TRBD1. The CDR3 is 15 residues long. Trimming cost V 0 bases and J 10 bases; bases outside gene matches: 6. Germline V lookup: CDR1 LGHNT, CDR2 FRNRAP. The CDR3, as DNA: TGTGCTAGTGGTTTGGTACGACAGGGAGGATCACCCCTCCACTTT. It is translated as CASGLVRQGGSPLHF.

The rearrangement joins TRBV28 to TRBJ2-7; perhaps TRBD2 as D (6 bases). The CDR3 covers 14 residues. Trimming shortened V by 2 bases and J by 7 bases, and 15 bases separated the two germline ends. CDR1 and CDR2 from the germline V gene are MDHEN and SYDVKM. The CDR3 coding sequence is TGTGCCAGCAGTTTAACCGGGACTGCGGTGGAGCAGTACTTC. Residues: CASSLTGTAVEQYF.

The table lists this clonotype with many counts. The chain employs TRBV5-1 and TRBJ2-1, with D uncertain. There are 13 residues in the CDR3. V was trimmed by 0 bases and J by 3 bases, leaving 4 bases between them. Germline loops: CDR1 SGHRS, CDR2 YFSETQ. The CDR3 DNA reads as TGCGCCAGCAGCTTGGAACTCTACAATGAGCAGTTCTTC. Amino acid sequence: CASSLELYNEQFF.

This clonotype was detected ten times or more. The rearrangement uses TRBV29-1 and TRBJ1-1, with D perhaps matching TRBD1 (5 bases). V lost 1 base to trimming and J lost 0 bases, with 15 bases between them. Germline loops: CDR1 SQVTM, CDR2 ANQGSEA. The CDR3 has 16 residues. CDR3 coding DNA: TGCAGCGTTGAAGGGGGGAGGGGCAGGGTGAACACTGAAGCTTTCTTT. Translated, it gives CSVEGGRGRVNTEAFF.

This chain connects TRBV5-5 to TRBJ2-1; 8 bases fit TRBD2. Germline loops: CDR1 SGHKS, CDR2 YYEKEE (reference sequence). The CDR3 consists of 16 residues. V lost 0 bases, J lost 7 bases, and 9 bases stayed unmatched. CDR3 nucleotides: TGTGCCAGCAGCTTGGAACTAGCGGACCGGACGAATGAGCAGTTCTTC. The encoded protein is CASSLELADRTNEQFF.

CDR3 nucleotide sequence: TGCAGTGCTAGAGATCTACTGTCCTACGAGCAGTACTTC. Translation gives CSARDLLSYEQYF. V and J are TRBV20-1 and TRBJ2-7; D ambiguous. Germline values: CDR1 DFQATT, CDR2 SNEGSKA (reference sequence). The V end lost 0 bases, the J end lost 1 base, and 7 bases lay between the germline ends. The CDR3 runs to 13 residues.

This clonotype has a count of ten or more. The J gene is TRBJ2-2, the V gene TRBV2, with D unclear. CDR1 is SNHLY and CDR2 is FYNNEI in the germline V gene. This CDR3 is built from 13 residues. V lost 4 bases, J lost 4 bases, and 7 bases lay in between. CDR3 amino acids: CASSGGSTGELFF. In DNA, the CDR3 is TGTGCCAGCAGTGGCGGTTCCACCGGGGAGCTGTTTTTT.

Comment on this clonotype: Just one base apart from a much larger clone, this may be a read error. This chain joins TRBV28 and TRBJ1-1; 9 bases match TRBD1. V lost 6 bases, J lost 4 bases, and 9 bases stayed unmatched. The CDR3 spans 15 residues. The germline V gene encodes CDR1 MDHEN and CDR2 SYDVKM. The CDR3: CASRLPGGQGTEAFF. CDR3 coding DNA: TGTGCCAGCAGATTACCGGGGGGACAGGGCACTGAAGCTTTCTTT.

This clonotype was recorded many times. This chain connects TRBV2 to TRBJ1-2; D unclear. Trimming removed 1 base at V and 6 bases at J, with 6 bases between. The germline CDR1 and CDR2 sequences are SNHLY and FYNNEI. The CDR3 contains 12 residues. The CDR3 here is CASSEDGDGYTF. CDR3 nucleotide sequence: TGTGCCAGCAGTGAAGATGGAGATGGCTACACCTTC.

This clonotype has a count of ten or more. The chain carries TRBV18 and TRBJ1-1, with D perhaps TRBD1 (5 bases). The V gene's germline CDR1 is KGHSH and CDR2 LQKENI. Between the trimmed V and J ends, which lost 3 bases and 4 bases, there was a span of 12 bases. The length of the CDR3 is 14 residues. CDR3 in DNA: TGTGCCAGCTCACCGGGGGTCCAGGGCACTGAAGCTTTCTTT. It encodes CASSPGVQGTEAFF.

This clonotype has more than one count but fewer than ten. The chain carries TRBV19 and TRBJ2-7; 10 bases agree with TRBD2. From germline, CDR1 is LNHDA and CDR2 SQIVND (reference sequence). V trimming: 4 bases; J trimming: 3 bases; junction bases outside the gene matches: 6. CDR3 length: 15 residues. CDR3 coding DNA: TGTGCCAGTAGTACCCTAGCGGGAGACAGCTACGAGCAGTACTTC. Translation gives CASSTLAGDSYEQYF.

This clonotype was counted many times. The chain has TRBV29-1 and TRBJ2-7; 12 nucleotides line up with TRBD2. The CDR3 has 13 residues. Germline-derived CDR1 and CDR2 are SQVTM and ANQGSEA. V dropped 6 bases and J dropped 1; count of bases not matched to a gene: 1. The CDR3: CSVGLAGSYEQYF. CDR3 in DNA: TGCAGCGTCGGACTAGCGGGGTCCTACGAGCAGTACTTC.

The chain has TRBV20-1 and TRBJ2-7; the match to TRBD2 covers 11 bases. This CDR3 spans 14 amino acids. V shed 3 bases and J 2 bases; nucleotides not matched to a gene: 3. Germline V lookup: CDR1 DFQATT, CDR2 SNEGSKA (reference sequence). Here the CDR3 reads CSASGLAGTYEQYF. In nucleotides, the CDR3 is TGCAGTGCTAGCGGACTAGCGGGTACCTACGAGCAGTACTTC.

This clonotype was counted between two and nine times. V is TRBV6-1 and J is TRBJ2-2; 7 bases are shared with TRBD1. J lost 6 bases, V lost 6 bases, and 10 bases had no gene match. Germline V CDR1 and CDR2: MNHNS, SASEGT. The CDR3 consists of 15 residues. The CDR3 region has the DNA TGTGCCAGCAGCCGAAGACAGGGAAGGTCCGGGGAGCTGTTTTTT. Translation gives CASSRRQGRSGELFF.